The clone carrying this TCR beta chain turned up a few times. The data were taken from a study of blood T cell repertoires in COVID-19. Study overall: Acute-phase and convalescent COVID-19 samples originated in the United States, Italy and Spain. The analysed material was cDNA or gDNA that came from T cells, B-cell-depleted T cells, or PBMCs.

As originally analysed: How many nucleated cells were present was estimated from reference gene primer amplification. Clones were sequenced by immunoSEQ multiplex PCR, and TCRdb holds only the in-frame ones, with some missing. V and J calls plus clone size are reproduced from that table; the DNA served to infer D and trimming. The sample has 130,000 to 150,000 clones; 81% are singletons. The V and J ends lost 2 bases and 4 bases, in that order; junction bases with no gene match: 14. This CDR3 spans 18 amino acids. Germline CDR1 and CDR2: SGHAT and FQNNGV. This sequence joins TRBV11-2 and TRBJ1-2; 9 nucleotides agree with TRBD1. This receptor was obtained from a human donor with acute or convalescent COVID-19. The donor label of this sample is uncertain. The sample comprised peripheral blood. The CDR3 region is CASSLRPPDGTGTYGYTF. DNA for the CDR3: TGTGCCAGCAGCTTAAGGCCCCCTGACGGGACAGGGACCTATGGCTACACCTTC. The full variable domain, its missing parts supplied by reference TRBV11-2 and TRBJ1-2, is EAGVAQSPRYKIIEKRQSVAFWCNPISGHATLYWYQQILGQGPKLLIQFQNNGVVDDSQLPKDRFSAERLKGVDSTLKIQPAKLEDSAVYLCASSLRPPDGTGTYGYTFGSGTRLTVV.